The clone carrying this T cell receptor beta chain was counted only a few times. What it binds is unknown. Study-level results: Tumor-infiltrating Treg TCR alpha and beta sequences overlapped most with tumor naive CD4+ T cells, then blood naive. The TCR gene usage of tumor memory CD4+ T cells clustered together with blood and lymph node memory CD4+ cells and with lymph node naive CD4+ cells.

Naive CD4+ T cells were purified with Tregs depleted by CD25. In TCRdb, the 5' RACE reads were re-called with MiXCR into one record per CDR3 protein. The repertoire holds about 62,000 distinct CDR3 sequences, around 30% seen once, with about 2.3% in the top ten. The source of this sequence is a female donor with breast cancer. The sequenced sample consisted of tumor-infiltrating naive CD4+ T cells sorted from the breast tumor. Documented subset: naive CD4+ T cells, CD4+CD45RA+CD25-.

The CDR3 bases are TGTGCCAGCAGTGAAGTAACAGGGGGTGGCTACACCTTC. This sequence encodes CASSEVTGGGYTF. The chain employs TRBV6-1 and TRBJ1-2; 8 bases are a match to TRBD1. The CDR3 has 13 amino acids. Germline V lookup: CDR1 MNHNS, CDR2 SASEGT. V lost 1 base to trimming and J lost 7 bases; unmatched junction nucleotides: 2.